This entry lists 15 T cell receptor beta chains sequenced from one sample in a study of blood T cells in healthy people across ages. A sample-barcoded 5' primer and a J-beta primer mix were used in a second PCR of roughly 7 to 11 cycles. MiXCR, applied by TCRdb to the 5' RACE reads, yields one record per CDR3 protein. The top ten hold 15% of the sample, which has 710,000 or so distinct CDR3 sequences, about 34% seen once. Specimen: blood. The source is a woman older than 75 in good health.

This clonotype was counted between two and nine times. This chain connects TRBV5-8 to TRBJ1-1, with a weak D call TRBD1 (6 bases). Per germline, CDR1 SGHTS and CDR2 YDEGEE. The ends were cut back, 1 base at V and 0 bases at J, with 13 bases in the middle. The CDR3 has 16 residues. The CDR3 protein is CASSLSRGTMNTEAFF. The CDR3 nucleotides are TGTGCCAGCAGCTTGTCCAGGGGAACCATGAACACTGAAGCTTTCTTT.

There are a few counts of this clonotype. The genes are TRBV5-1 and TRBJ2-5; possible D gene TRBD2, 6 bases. V was shortened by 4 bases and J by 2 bases, with 12 bases between the two germline ends. The CDR3 runs to 14 residues. Per the germline V gene, CDR1 is SGHRS and CDR2 is YFSETQ. CDR3 residues: CASSLLGGQETQYF. The CDR3 DNA reads as TGCGCCAGCAGCCTACTGGGGGGTCAAGAGACCCAGTACTTC.

This clonotype was recorded at least ten times. The genes are TRBV5-1 and TRBJ2-3; 8 nucleotides align to TRBD2. With V trimmed by 4 bases and J by 4 bases, 5 bases remained unmatched. The germline V gene has CDR1 SGHRS and CDR2 YFSETQ. The CDR3 is 14 residues long. This chain's CDR3 is CASSAGGTPDTQYF. In DNA, the CDR3 is TGCGCCAGCAGCGCGGGGGGAACGCCAGATACGCAGTATTTT.

In this sample, this clonotype turned up many times. The chain uses TRBV3-1 and TRBJ2-3; tentative D call: TRBD1 (5 bases). CDR3 length: 11 residues. The V end was cut by 3 bases, the J end by 14 bases, with 12 bases between. Germline V lookup: CDR1 LGHDT, CDR2 YNNKEL (reference sequence). The CDR3 reads CASSQGPPPYF. The DNA for the CDR3 is TGTGCCAGCAGCCAGGGGCCCCCCCCGTATTTT.

At least ten counts were recorded for this clonotype. V and J are TRBV2 and TRBJ1-2; D may be TRBD1 (6 bases). This CDR3 contains 13 residues. Looked up from germline, CDR1 is SNHLY and CDR2 is FYNNEI. The ends were cut back, 4 bases at V and 8 bases at J, with 14 bases in the middle. The CDR3: CASSVGGAGGYTF. In DNA form, the CDR3 reads TGTGCCAGCAGTGTAGGGGGGGCCGGCGGCTACACCTTC.

This clonotype was seen at least ten times. V usage is TRBV3-1 and J usage is TRBJ2-5; 10 positions agree with TRBD1. Germline V gene data show CDR1 as LGHDT and CDR2 as YNNKEL (reference sequence). This CDR3 has 15 amino acids. V shed 3 bases, J shed 5 bases, and the junction held 6 bases outside the gene matches. DNA for the CDR3: TGTGCCAGCAGCCAGACCGGGACAGGGGACGAGACCCAGTACTTC. Amino acids: CASSQTGTGDETQYF.

The sample holds many counts of this clonotype. V is TRBV9 and J is TRBJ2-1, with TRBD2 identical over 14 bases. The J segment lost 8 bases and the V segment lost 4 bases, leaving 5 bases of the junction unmatched. The germline gives CDR1 SGDLS, CDR2 YYNGEE. This CDR3 has 15 residues. DNA for the CDR3: TGTGCCAGCAGCCTTAGACTAGCGGGGGGGGATGAGCAGTTCTTC. Protein product: CASSLRLAGGDEQFF.

Details on this clonotype: Possible read error: a much larger clone is one base away. The chain employs TRBV5-4 and TRBJ2-1, with D unclear. The J call may be faulty, since TRBJ2-7 better matches the DNA end. CDR1 SGHNT and CDR2 YYREEE come from the germline V gene (reference sequence). The CDR3 totals 15 residues. The CDR3 sequence: CASSPVHGNYNEQYF. The CDR3 DNA reads TGTGCCAGCAGCCCGGTGCACGGAAACTACAATGAGCAGTACTTC.

CDR3: CASQGQMNTEAFF. CDR3 bases: TGCGCCAGCCAGGGACAGATGAACACTGAAGCTTTCTTT. The rearrangement joins TRBV4-1 to TRBJ1-1; 7 positions match TRBD1. Germline assignment: CDR1 MGHRA and CDR2 YSYEKL. CDR3 length: 13 residues. The V and J ends lost 8 bases and 0 bases, in that order; junction bases with no gene match: 3.

For this clonotype: Mismatch with germline at one junction end may stem from a read error. The rearrangement joins TRBV28 to TRBJ2-1; 13 bases fit TRBD2. CDR3 length: 21 residues. Germline CDR1 reads MDHEN; CDR2 reads SYDVKM. The CDR3 DNA is TGTGCCAGCGGTTTACCTCCTCACGGGACTAGCGGGGTAAGCTCCTACAATGAGCAGTTCTTC. This sequence encodes CASGLPPHGTSGVSSYNEQFF.

This clonotype turned up a few times. The junction shows a germline mismatch at one end, possibly a read error. This chain connects TRBV6-2 or TRBV6-3 to TRBJ2-4; 10 bases align to TRBD1. The last part of the DNA fits TRBJ2-5 better; the J call may be wrong. From germline, CDR1 is MNHEY and CDR2 SVGEGT. The CDR3 totals 15 residues. This chain's CDR3 is CVSTKAGQGLKTQYF. The CDR3 DNA reads as TGTGTCAGCACCAAGGCGGGACAGGGGTTAAAGACCCAGTACTTC.

This clonotype has ten or more counts. The chain couples TRBV25-1 to TRBJ1-1; tentative D call: TRBD1 (6 bases). Trimming pared 1 base from V and 5 bases from J, leaving 14 bases between. This CDR3 is 15 amino acids long. From germline, CDR1 is MGHDK and CDR2 SYGVNS. The CDR3 sequence: CASSESGARGTEAFF. For the CDR3, the DNA is TGTGCCAGCAGTGAATCCGGAGCCAGGGGTACTGAAGCTTTCTTT.

The chain carries TRBV5-1 and TRBJ2-1, with a tentative D call TRBD2 (5 bases). Germline V lookup: CDR1 SGHRS, CDR2 YFSETQ. With 1 base removed from V and 7 bases from J, the gap between germline ends came to 15 bases. This CDR3 is 15 amino acids long. The DNA for the CDR3 is TGCGCCAGCAGCTTGTCTCTCACGGGGTGGAATGAGCAGTTCTTC. Translation gives CASSLSLTGWNEQFF.

The chain uses TRBV12-3 or TRBV12-4 and TRBJ2-7; 11 positions agree with TRBD2. V trimming: 7 bases; J trimming: 6 bases; junction bases outside the gene matches: 20. This CDR3 comprises 18 residues. In nucleotides, the CDR3 is TGTGCCAGCAATTTGAGGTCAAGGGGTCTAGCGGGGGGCGTCGAGCAGTACTTC. This encodes CASNLRSRGLAGGVEQYF.

Ten or more counts support this clonotype. The chain recombines TRBV20-1 with TRBJ1-1; no definite D call. The CDR3 consists of 14 residues. V gave up 5 bases and J gave up 0 bases, with 13 bases separating them. The germline V gene encodes CDR1 DFQATT and CDR2 SNEGSKA (reference sequence). CDR3 amino acids: CSAQRPGVNTEAFF. The CDR3 coding sequence is TGCAGTGCTCAAAGGCCCGGGGTGAACACTGAAGCTTTCTTT.